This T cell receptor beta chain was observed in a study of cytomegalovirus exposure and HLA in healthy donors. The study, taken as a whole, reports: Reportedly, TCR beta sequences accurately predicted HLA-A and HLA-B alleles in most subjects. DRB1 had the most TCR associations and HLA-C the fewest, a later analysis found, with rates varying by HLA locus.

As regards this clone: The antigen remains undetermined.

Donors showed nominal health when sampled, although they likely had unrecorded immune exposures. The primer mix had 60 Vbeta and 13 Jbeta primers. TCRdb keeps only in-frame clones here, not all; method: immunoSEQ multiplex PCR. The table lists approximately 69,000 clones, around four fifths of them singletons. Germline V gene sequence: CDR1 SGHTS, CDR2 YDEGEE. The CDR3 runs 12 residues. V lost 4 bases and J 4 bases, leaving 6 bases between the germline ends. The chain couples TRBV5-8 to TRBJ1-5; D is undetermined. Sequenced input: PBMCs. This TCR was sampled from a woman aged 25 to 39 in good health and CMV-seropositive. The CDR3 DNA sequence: TGTGCCAGCAGCATAAATAATCAGCCCCAGCATTTT. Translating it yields CASSINNQPQHF.